These 11 T cell receptor beta chains originate from one sample sequenced in a study of blood T cell repertoires in COVID-19. TCRdb's table, derived via immunoSEQ multiplex PCR, lists solely in-frame clones and lacks some. There are about 55,000 clones in the sample; over 75% occur only once, and about a sixth lies in the top ten. Source material: peripheral blood. The origin of the receptors is a human donor with active COVID-19. The donor label of this sample is uncertain.

The chain uses TRBV19 and TRBJ2-1; unclear D gene. CDR3 size: 14 residues. From germline, CDR1 is LNHDA and CDR2 SQIVND (reference sequence). The V end was cut by 2 bases, the J end by 8 bases, with 13 bases between. For the CDR3, the DNA is TGTGCCAGTAGTATACAAGGCAGCGCCTATGAGCAGTTCTTC. Its translation: CASSIQGSAYEQFF.

The chain is built from TRBV9 and TRBJ1-1, with 10 nucleotides matching TRBD1. The junction had 6 bases not matched to a gene; V was cut back by 0 bases and J by 7 bases. This CDR3 region has 15 residues. Per the germline V gene, CDR1 is SGDLS and CDR2 is YYNGEE. The CDR3 nucleotides read TGTGCCAGCAGCGTAGCTTCGAGGGACAGGGGTGAAGCTTTCTTT. Protein: CASSVASRDRGEAFF.

This rearrangement joins TRBV6-5 to TRBJ1-5; no firm D call. Between the trimmed V and J ends, which lost 6 bases and 0 bases, there was a span of 12 bases. Germline lookup yields CDR1 MNHEY and CDR2 SVGAGI. This CDR3 contains 15 residues. CDR3 DNA: TGTGCCAGCAGGGTAGCCGGATTTAGCAATCAGCCCCAGCATTTT. Protein sequence: CASRVAGFSNQPQHF.

The V call is TRBV21-1, the J call TRBJ2-7; TRBD2, as called in the table, went unchecked against the DNA. TRBV21-1 is marked as a pseudogene. This CDR3 spans 17 amino acids. CDR3 amino acids: CASSMTPDAGSPYEQYF. The CDR3 DNA sequence: TGTGCCAGCAGCATGACTCCTGACGCGGGAAGTCCCTACGAGCAGTACTTC.

The rearrangement links TRBV18 to TRBJ2-1, with TRBD1 matching 7 bases. Germline trimming cut 3 bases from V and 9 bases from J; bases unmatched to any gene: 11. The CDR3 spans 15 residues. From germline, CDR1 is KGHSH and CDR2 LQKENI. CDR3 sequence reads: CASSPSKQGLAEQFF. Here the CDR3 DNA reads TGTGCCAGCTCACCGAGTAAACAGGGGCTGGCTGAGCAGTTCTTC. Using reference TRBV18 and TRBJ2-1 for the parts outside the CDR3, the full variable domain is NAGVMQNPRHLVRRRGQEARLRCSPMKGHSHVYWYRQLPEEGLKFMVYLQKENIIDESGMPKERFSAEFPKEGPSILRIQQVVRGDSAAYFCASSPSKQGLAEQFFGPGTRLTVL.

This chain connects TRBV6-5 to TRBJ1-2, with TRBD1 matching over 8 bases. The V gene end was trimmed by 11 bases and the J gene end by 8 bases; junction bases not matched to a gene: 13. Germline CDR1 is MNHEY and CDR2 is SVGAGI. The CDR3 is 13 residues long. The CDR3 region has the DNA TGTGCCGGGGGACAGGCGTTAAATGAGGGCTACACCTTC. Its protein product is CAGGQALNEGYTF.

The chain combines TRBV5-4 with TRBJ2-2; 8 nucleotides line up with TRBD1. CDR1 is SGHNT and CDR2 is YYREEE in the germline V gene (reference sequence). The CDR3 extends over 16 amino acids. The trim removed 2 bases at V and 4 bases at J, leaving 7 bases unmatched. The CDR3 loop reads CASSFGDRGGTGELFF. The CDR3 DNA follows: TGTGCCAGCAGCTTCGGTGACAGGGGCGGCACCGGGGAGCTGTTTTTT. Variable domain in full (rest from reference TRBV5-4 and TRBJ2-2): ETGVTQSPTHLIKTRGQQVTLRCSSQSGHNTVSWYQQALGQGPQFIFQYYREEENGRGNFPPRFSGLQFPNYSSELNVNALELDDSALYLCASSFGDRGGTGELFFGEGSRLTVL.

This chain links TRBV7-3 with TRBJ2-5, with 7 bases matching TRBD2. With 3 bases clipped from V and 2 bases from J, the junction kept 3 bases outside the gene matches. The CDR3 spans 14 residues. Germline V gene lookup returns CDR1 SGHTA and CDR2 FQGTGA. The CDR3: CASSFASGQETQYF. CDR3 nucleotides: TGTGCCAGCAGCTTCGCTAGCGGACAAGAGACCCAGTACTTC.

This clone was observed once. This chain connects TRBV27 to TRBJ1-4, with TRBD1 as a possible D gene (6 bases). Germline CDR1 and CDR2: MNHEY and SMNVEV (reference sequence). CDR3 length: 16 residues. V was cut by 3 bases and J by 2 bases, with 13 bases left in between. CDR3 sequence reads: CASSFGRGRTNEKLFF. Here the CDR3 DNA reads TGTGCCAGCAGTTTTGGCAGGGGCAGGACTAATGAAAAACTGTTTTTT.

The V call is TRBV7-3, the J call TRBJ2-2; D is undetermined. Germline V gene sequence: CDR1 SGHTA, CDR2 FQGTGA. CDR3 length equals 12 residues. V shed 5 bases and J shed 5 bases, with 6 bases lying between them. The CDR3 coding sequence is TGTGCCAGCAGCCCTCTAACCGGGGAGCTGTTTTTT. It translates to CASSPLTGELFF.

This chain joins TRBV11-2 and TRBJ2-2; D call uncertain. V lost 5 bases, J lost 0 bases, and 4 bases lay in between. The germline V gene encodes CDR1 SGHAT and CDR2 FQNNGV. This CDR3 contains 13 residues. CDR3 in amino acids: CASSTTNTGELFF. In nucleotides, the CDR3 is TGTGCCAGCAGCACAACGAACACCGGGGAGCTGTTTTTT.